This is a list of T cell receptor beta chains from one sample in a study of blood T cell repertoires in COVID-19. The repertoire was sequenced with immunoSEQ multiplex PCR; TCRdb's copy has only in-frame clones and lacks some. The sample yields about 160,000 clones, roughly 93% seen once. The sample was peripheral blood. All receptors derive from a man aged 18 to 29 with acute or convalescent COVID-19. CDR3s include the opening cysteine and the closing phenylalanine or tryptophan. Each record gives: CDR3 protein, J gene, V gene.

CDR3aa: CASSPTTGITEAFF
j_gene: TRBJ1-1
v_gene: TRBV19

CDR3aa: CASSQGPQVSYEQYF
j_gene: TRBJ2-7
v_gene: TRBV3-1/TRBV3-2

CDR3aa: CASSIRDSFYGYTF
j_gene: TRBJ1-2
v_gene: TRBV7-8

CDR3aa: CASSPDSSRLDGYTF
j_gene: TRBJ1-2
v_gene: TRBV5-1

CDR3aa: CSVVRKNGSGANVLTF
j_gene: TRBJ2-6
v_gene: TRBV29-1

CDR3aa: CASSPLSMGQGSYEQYF
j_gene: TRBJ2-7
v_gene: TRBV5-6

CDR3aa: CASSRGQLNTEAFF
j_gene: TRBJ1-1
v_gene: TRBV10-1

CDR3aa: CASSPGGGSYSPLHF
j_gene: TRBJ1-6
v_gene: TRBV11-2

CDR3aa: CAWMAGAGNTIYF
j_gene: TRBJ1-3
v_gene: TRBV30

CDR3aa: CASTLGGRQIDYGYTF
j_gene: TRBJ1-2
v_gene: TRBV6-7

CDR3aa: CASSEAGRDYYEQYF
j_gene: TRBJ2-7
v_gene: TRBV6-1

CDR3aa: CSASLGASGNTIYF
j_gene: TRBJ1-3
v_gene: TRBV20-1

CDR3aa: CASSMDSYNEQFF
j_gene: TRBJ2-1
v_gene: TRBV19

CDR3aa: CASSIRQGARNEQFF
j_gene: TRBJ2-1
v_gene: TRBV13